This TCR beta chain was recorded in a study of Ad26.COV2.S vaccination and SARS-CoV-2 variants. Study information: Once or twice, 56 days apart, Ad26.COV2.S was delivered intramuscularly.

Clones were sequenced by immunoSEQ multiplex PCR, and TCRdb holds only the in-frame ones, with some missing. The table includes 200,000 to 300,000 clones, roughly 89% detected once. This clone showed up just once. This sample's treatment: some 20 received Ad26.COV2.S at low or high dose, single or two shots; five or six received placebo; per-sample allocation not given. At day 63 after the first vaccine or placebo injection, samples were drawn. The CDR3 runs 14 residues. The germline V gene encodes CDR1 SGDLS and CDR2 YYNGEE. V lost 3 bases and J lost 0, with 7 bases in between. This clonotype was sampled from a person between 18 and 60 years old who received the Ad26.COV2.S COVID-19 vaccine or a placebo. The J gene is TRBJ2-1, the V gene TRBV9, with TRBD2 as a possible D gene (5 bases). This material consisted of peripheral blood, taken in a trial of Ad26.COV2.S vaccine versus placebo. The CDR3 spells CASSDGGSYNEQFF. The CDR3 DNA sequence: TGTGCCAGCAGCGATGGAGGCTCCTACAATGAGCAGTTCTTC.